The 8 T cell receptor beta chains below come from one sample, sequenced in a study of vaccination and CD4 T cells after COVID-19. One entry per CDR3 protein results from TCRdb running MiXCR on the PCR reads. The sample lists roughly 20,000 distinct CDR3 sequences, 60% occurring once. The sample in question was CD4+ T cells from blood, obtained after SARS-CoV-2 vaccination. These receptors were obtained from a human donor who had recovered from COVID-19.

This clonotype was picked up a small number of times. The CDR3 sequence: CAIRWGGGTGGHEQYF. Written as DNA, the CDR3 is TGTGCCATCAGGTGGGGAGGGGGGACAGGGGGCCACGAGCAGTACTTC. The rearrangement links TRBV10-3 to TRBJ2-7, with 12 bases aligning to TRBD1. CDR3 size: 16 residues. CDR1 ENHRY and CDR2 SYGVKD come from the germline V gene. V lost 6 bases, J lost 5 bases, and 11 bases stayed unmatched.

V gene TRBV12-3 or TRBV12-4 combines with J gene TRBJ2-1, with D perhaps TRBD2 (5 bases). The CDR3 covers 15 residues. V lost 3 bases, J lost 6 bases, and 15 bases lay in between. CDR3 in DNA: TGTGCCAGCAGTTTGAGGCCCGGACTGGCCAATGAGCAGTTCTTC. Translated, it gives CASSLRPGLANEQFF.

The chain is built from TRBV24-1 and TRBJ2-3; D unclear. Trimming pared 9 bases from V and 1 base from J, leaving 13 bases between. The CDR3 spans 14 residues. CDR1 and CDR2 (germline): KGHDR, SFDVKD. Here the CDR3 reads CATARPGGTDTQYF. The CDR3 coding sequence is TGTGCCACCGCGAGGCCAGGAGGCACAGATACGCAGTATTTT.

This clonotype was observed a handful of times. The CDR3 reads CASSRTGLSNQPQHF. CDR3 coding DNA: TGTGCCAGCAGTAGGACAGGCCTTAGCAATCAGCCCCAGCATTTT. The chain uses TRBV6-1 and TRBJ1-5; 7 bases are a match to TRBD1. The CDR3 runs to 15 residues. Germline loops: CDR1 MNHNS, CDR2 SASEGT. Losses at the gene ends were 5 bases for V and 0 bases for J; bases not matched to a gene: 4.

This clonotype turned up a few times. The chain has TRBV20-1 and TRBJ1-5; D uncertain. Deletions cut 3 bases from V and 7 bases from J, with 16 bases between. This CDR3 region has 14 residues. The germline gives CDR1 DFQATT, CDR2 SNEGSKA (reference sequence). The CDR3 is CSARRRDSNQPQHF. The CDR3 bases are TGCAGTGCTAGGCGTAGGGATTCCAACCAGCCCCAGCATTTT.

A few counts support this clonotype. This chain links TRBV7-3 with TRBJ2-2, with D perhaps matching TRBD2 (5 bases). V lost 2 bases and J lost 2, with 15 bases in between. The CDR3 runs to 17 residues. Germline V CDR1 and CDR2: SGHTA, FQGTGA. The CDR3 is CASSLAAGRGNTGELFF. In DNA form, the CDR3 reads TGTGCCAGCAGCTTAGCCGCCGGACGGGGAAACACCGGGGAGCTGTTTTTT.

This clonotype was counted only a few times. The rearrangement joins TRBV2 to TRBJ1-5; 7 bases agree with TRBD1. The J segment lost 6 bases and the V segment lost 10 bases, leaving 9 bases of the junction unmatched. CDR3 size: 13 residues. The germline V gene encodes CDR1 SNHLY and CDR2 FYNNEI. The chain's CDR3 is CATQTGRGQPQHF. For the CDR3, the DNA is TGTGCCACCCAGACAGGGCGGGGTCAGCCCCAGCATTTT.

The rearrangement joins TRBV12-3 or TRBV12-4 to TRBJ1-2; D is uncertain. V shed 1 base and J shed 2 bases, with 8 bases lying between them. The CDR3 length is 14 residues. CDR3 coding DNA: TGTGCCAGCAGTTTAGGGGGTCTGAACTATGGCTACACCTTC. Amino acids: CASSLGGLNYGYTF.